These 12 T cell receptor beta chains originate from one sample sequenced in a study of cytomegalovirus exposure and HLA in healthy donors. The data were produced by immunoSEQ multiplex PCR, yet TCRdb's version contains in-frame clones alone and is incomplete. This repertoire shows around 150,000 clones, around four fifths found once; its top ten account for 25% to 30%. Material: PBMCs. These receptors were obtained from a man in his thirties or forties in good health and CMV-seropositive.

The chain is built from TRBV6-1 and TRBJ2-5; TRBD2 matches at 15 bases. There are 19 residues in the CDR3. V was clipped by 0 bases and J by 1 base; unmatched bases: 6. Germline lookup yields CDR1 MNHNS and CDR2 SASEGT. Here the CDR3 DNA reads TGTGCCAGCAGTGAAGCGCTCGGACTAGCGGGGGGGATCCAAGAGACCCAGTACTTC. Translation: CASSEALGLAGGIQETQYF.

CDR3 region: CAWSVLGGTSGVEETQYF. CDR3 bases: TGTGCCTGGAGTGTGTTGGGAGGGACTAGCGGGGTGGAAGAGACCCAGTACTTC. This chain uses TRBV30 with TRBJ2-5; 13 positions match TRBD2. Per the germline V gene, CDR1 is GTSNPN and CDR2 is SVGIG (reference sequence). The V and J ends lost 0 bases and 3 bases, in that order; junction bases with no gene match: 10. The CDR3 covers 18 residues. The variable domain in full, with the rest retrieved from reference TRBV30 and TRBJ2-5, is SQTIHQWPATLVQPVGSPLSLECTVEGTSNPNLYWYRQAAGRGLQLLFYSVGIGQISSEVPQNLSASRPQDRQFILSSKKLLLSDSGFYLCAWSVLGGTSGVEETQYFGPGTRLLVL.

This clone has just one count. The CDR3 spells CASSLAGGGNQPQHF. The CDR3 DNA reads as TGTGCCAGCAGTCTTGCAGGGGGCGGCAATCAGCCCCAGCATTTT. This chain links TRBV27 with TRBJ1-5; 8 bases are shared with TRBD1. The CDR3 runs 15 residues. The junction had 5 bases not matched to a gene; V was cut back by 5 bases and J by 2 bases. CDR1 is MNHEY, CDR2 SMNVEV, per germline (reference sequence).

The chain employs TRBV2 and TRBJ2-1, with D unclear. The germline V and J ends were trimmed by 0 bases and 2 bases, with 8 bases remaining between them. The CDR3 has 15 amino acids. The germline gives CDR1 SNHLY, CDR2 FYNNEI. The DNA for the CDR3 is TGTGCCAGCAGTGAAGCGGGCTCCACCTACAATGAGCAGTTCTTC. Its protein product is CASSEAGSTYNEQFF.

This clone was detected a few times. The same CDR3 also results from other DNA sequences found in this sample. This sequence joins TRBV30 and TRBJ1-5; 8 bases line up with TRBD1. The germline V gene has CDR1 GTSNPN and CDR2 SVGIG (reference sequence). Trimming cost V 3 bases and J 6 bases; bases outside gene matches: 4. This CDR3 contains 13 residues. CDR3 residues: CAWSGQGGQPQHF. The CDR3 bases are TGTGCCTGGAGCGGACAGGGCGGTCAGCCCCAGCATTTT.

The chain couples TRBV5-1 to TRBJ1-4; 9 nucleotides match TRBD1. Germline loops: CDR1 SGHRS, CDR2 YFSETQ. The CDR3 has 15 amino acids. V lost 1 base to trimming and J lost 7 bases; unmatched junction nucleotides: 5. The CDR3, as DNA: TGCGCCAGCAGCTTGACAGGGGGCAATGGTGAAAAACTGTTTTTT. Amino acid sequence: CASSLTGGNGEKLFF.

V is TRBV19 and J is TRBJ1-2; 7 positions match TRBD1. V was clipped by 5 bases and J by 10 bases; unmatched bases: 13. This CDR3 spans 14 amino acids. The germline V gene encodes CDR1 LNHDA and CDR2 SQIVND (reference sequence). The CDR3 DNA reads as TGTGCCAGTAGTGCGGGACAGTTGAGTGAACTCTACACCTTC. It yields the protein CASSAGQLSELYTF.

V usage is TRBV5-4 and J usage is TRBJ2-7; 7 nucleotides align to TRBD1. CDR1 and CDR2 from the germline V gene are SGHNT and YYREEE (reference sequence). CDR3 size: 14 residues. The V and J ends lost 2 bases and 1 base, in that order; junction bases with no gene match: 3. This CDR3 is CASSFDRESYEQYF. CDR3 bases: TGTGCCAGCAGCTTCGACAGGGAGTCCTACGAGCAGTACTTC.

Remarks on this clone: An end of the junction differs from the germline gene, which may be a read error. The chain carries TRBV5-1 and TRBJ2-3, with D maybe TRBD2 (5 bases). This CDR3 region has 14 residues. Germline V gives CDR1 SGHRS, CDR2 YFSETQ. CDR3 DNA sequence: TGCGCCAGCAGATTGGCTAGCAAGGCAGATACGCAGTATTTT. Amino acid sequence: CASRLASKADTQYF.

The rearrangement links TRBV19 to TRBJ1-1; 9 positions agree with TRBD1. Trimming took 8 bases from V and 6 from J; bases not matched to a gene: 7. This CDR3 region has 13 residues. Germline CDR1 is LNHDA and CDR2 is SQIVND (reference sequence). The CDR3 DNA reads as TGTGCCAGTGGGACAGGGCTTTTGGCTGAAGCTTTCTTT. Translated: CASGTGLLAEAFF.

This sequence joins TRBV5-4 and TRBJ2-7, with D perhaps TRBD2 (5 bases). The germline V and J ends were trimmed by 2 bases and 2 bases, with 5 bases remaining between them. Germline V gene data show CDR1 as SGHNT and CDR2 as YYREEE (reference sequence). This CDR3 comprises 12 residues. CDR3 bases: TGTGCCAGCAGCTTCGGGACCTACGAGCAGTACTTC. Its protein product is CASSFGTYEQYF. The whole variable domain, remainder taken from reference TRBV5-4 and TRBJ2-7, is ETGVTQSPTHLIKTRGQQVTLRCSSQSGHNTVSWYQQALGQGPQFIFQYYREEENGRGNFPPRFSGLQFPNYSSELNVNALELDDSALYLCASSFGTYEQYFGPGTRLTVT.

The J gene is TRBJ1-5, the V gene TRBV30; 8 bases map to TRBD1. V shed 5 bases, J shed 6 bases, and the junction held 9 bases outside the gene matches. Germline V gives CDR1 GTSNPN, CDR2 SVGIG (reference sequence). The CDR3 has 14 residues. Written as DNA, the CDR3 is TGTGCCTGGGGTCAGGGGGCCGGGGGTCAGCCCCAGCATTTT. Residues: CAWGQGAGGQPQHF.